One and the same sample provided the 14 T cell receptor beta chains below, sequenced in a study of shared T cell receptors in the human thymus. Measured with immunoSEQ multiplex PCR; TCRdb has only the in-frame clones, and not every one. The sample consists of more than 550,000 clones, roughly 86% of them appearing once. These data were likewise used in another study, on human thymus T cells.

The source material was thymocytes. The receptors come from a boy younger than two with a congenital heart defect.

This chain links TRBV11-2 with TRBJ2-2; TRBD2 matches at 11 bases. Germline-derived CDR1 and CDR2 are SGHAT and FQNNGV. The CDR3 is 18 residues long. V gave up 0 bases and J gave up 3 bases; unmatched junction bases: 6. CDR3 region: CASSLDRLAGRDTGELFF. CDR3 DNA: TGTGCCAGCAGCTTAGATCGACTAGCGGGGCGAGACACCGGGGAGCTGTTTTTT.

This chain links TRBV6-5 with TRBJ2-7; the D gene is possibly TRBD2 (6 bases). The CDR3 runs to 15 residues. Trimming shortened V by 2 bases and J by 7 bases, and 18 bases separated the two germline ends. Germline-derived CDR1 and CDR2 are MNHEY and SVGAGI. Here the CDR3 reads CASSYSSGVAREQYF. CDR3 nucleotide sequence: TGTGCCAGCAGTTACAGTAGCGGAGTGGCTAGGGAGCAGTACTTC.

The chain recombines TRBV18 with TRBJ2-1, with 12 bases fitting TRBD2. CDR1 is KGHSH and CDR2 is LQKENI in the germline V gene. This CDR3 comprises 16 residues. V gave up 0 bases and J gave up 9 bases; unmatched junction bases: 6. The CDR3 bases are TGTGCCAGCTCACCACCAGCTAGCGGGGGGGCAGGTGAGCAGTTCTTC. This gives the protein CASSPPASGGAGEQFF.

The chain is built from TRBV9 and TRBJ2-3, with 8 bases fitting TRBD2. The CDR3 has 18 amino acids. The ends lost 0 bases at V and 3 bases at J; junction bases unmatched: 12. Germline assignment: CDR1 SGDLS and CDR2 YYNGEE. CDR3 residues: CASSVGPGGPKRTDTQYF. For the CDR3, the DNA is TGTGCCAGCAGCGTAGGCCCGGGAGGGCCCAAAAGAACAGATACGCAGTATTTT.

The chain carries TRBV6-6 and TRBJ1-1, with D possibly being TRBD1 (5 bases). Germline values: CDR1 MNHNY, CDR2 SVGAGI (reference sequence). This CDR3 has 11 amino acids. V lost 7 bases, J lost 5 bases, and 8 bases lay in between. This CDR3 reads CASTQGTEAFF. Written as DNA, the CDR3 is TGTGCCAGCACCCAGGGAACTGAAGCTTTCTTT.

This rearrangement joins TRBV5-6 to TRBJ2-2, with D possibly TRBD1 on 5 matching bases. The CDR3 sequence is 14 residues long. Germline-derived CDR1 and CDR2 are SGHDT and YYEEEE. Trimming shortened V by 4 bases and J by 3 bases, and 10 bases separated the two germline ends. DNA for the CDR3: TGTGCCAGCAGCCCAGACAGTTACACCGGGGAGCTGTTTTTT. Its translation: CASSPDSYTGELFF. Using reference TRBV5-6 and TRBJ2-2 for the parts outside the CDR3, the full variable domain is DAGVTQSPTHLIKTRGQQVTLRCSPKSGHDTVSWYQQALGQGPQFIFQYYEEEERQRGNFPDRFSGHQFPNYSSELNVNALLLGDSALYLCASSPDSYTGELFFGEGSRLTVL.

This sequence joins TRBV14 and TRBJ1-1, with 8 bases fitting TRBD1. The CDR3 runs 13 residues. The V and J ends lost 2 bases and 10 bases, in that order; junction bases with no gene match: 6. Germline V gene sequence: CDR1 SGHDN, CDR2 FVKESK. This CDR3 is CASSQSRGTGAFF. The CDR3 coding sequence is TGTGCCAGCAGCCAATCCCGGGGGACAGGAGCTTTCTTT.

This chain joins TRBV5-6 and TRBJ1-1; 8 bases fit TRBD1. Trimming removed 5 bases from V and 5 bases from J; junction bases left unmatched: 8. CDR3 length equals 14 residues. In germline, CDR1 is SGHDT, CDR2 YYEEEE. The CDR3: CASREQGARTEAFF. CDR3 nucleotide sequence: TGTGCCAGCAGGGAGCAGGGGGCAAGGACTGAAGCTTTCTTT.

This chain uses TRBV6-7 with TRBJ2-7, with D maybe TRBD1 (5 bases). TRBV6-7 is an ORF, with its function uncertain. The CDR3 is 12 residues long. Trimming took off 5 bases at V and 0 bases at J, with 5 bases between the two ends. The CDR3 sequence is CASSRGSYEQYF. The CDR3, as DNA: TGTGCCAGCAGTAGGGGCTCCTACGAGCAGTACTTC.

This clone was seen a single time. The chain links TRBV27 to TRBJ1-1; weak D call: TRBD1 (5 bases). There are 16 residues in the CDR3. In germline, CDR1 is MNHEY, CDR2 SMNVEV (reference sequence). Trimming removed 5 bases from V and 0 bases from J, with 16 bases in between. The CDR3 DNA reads TGTGCCAGCAGTACGCAACCGGGGGGATTGAACACTGAAGCTTTCTTT. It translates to CASSTQPGGLNTEAFF.

The DNA of the CDR3 is TGCGCCAGCAGCTTGCAGGGACAGCCACAAAATTACAATGAGCAGTTCTTC. It specifies CASSLQGQPQNYNEQFF. The V call is TRBV5-1, the J call TRBJ2-1; 7 bases agree with TRBD1. Trimming cost V 1 base and J 4 bases; bases outside gene matches: 11. CDR1 and CDR2 from the germline V gene are SGHRS and YFSETQ. The CDR3 has 17 residues.

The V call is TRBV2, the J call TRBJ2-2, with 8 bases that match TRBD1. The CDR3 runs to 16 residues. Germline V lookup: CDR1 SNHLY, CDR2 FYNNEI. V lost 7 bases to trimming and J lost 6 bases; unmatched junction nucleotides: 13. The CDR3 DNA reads TGTGCCAGCACTCCAGGGGGCAGAAGGGGGTCCGGGGAGCTGTTTTTT. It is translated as CASTPGGRRGSGELFF.

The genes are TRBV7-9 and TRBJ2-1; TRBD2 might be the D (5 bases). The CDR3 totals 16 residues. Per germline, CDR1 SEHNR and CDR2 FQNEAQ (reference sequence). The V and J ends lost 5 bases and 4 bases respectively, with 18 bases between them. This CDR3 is CASSPVSGNQYNEQFF. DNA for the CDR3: TGTGCCAGCAGCCCCGTGAGCGGCAACCAATACAATGAGCAGTTCTTC.

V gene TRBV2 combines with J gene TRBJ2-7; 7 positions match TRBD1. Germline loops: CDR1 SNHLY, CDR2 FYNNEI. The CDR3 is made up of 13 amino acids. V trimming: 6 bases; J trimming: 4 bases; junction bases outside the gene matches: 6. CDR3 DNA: TGTGCCAGCAGGCGGAAGGGACAGTACGAGCAGTACTTC. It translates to CASRRKGQYEQYF.